A selection of T cell receptor beta chains follows, all from one sample in a study of cytomegalovirus exposure and HLA in healthy donors. The protocol was immunoSEQ multiplex PCR, while the TCRdb copy is restricted to in-frame clones and leaves out a portion. Among 160,000 or so clones listed, around three quarters were seen once. The sample taken for sequencing was PBMCs. The receptor source for this set is a woman aged 35 to 49 in good health and CMV-seronegative. Both conserved end residues are trimmed from each CDR3. Fields, in order: CDR3 length, J gene, D gene, V gene, CDR3 protein. A D gene is named only where the DNA matches it firmly.

length: 13; J: TRBJ1-4; D: TRBD1; V: TRBV5-1; CDR3: ASSSEGTGLEKLF
length: 13; J: TRBJ1-5; D: TRBD1; V: TRBV6-5; CDR3: ASSPPKGAHQPQH
length: 13; J: TRBJ2-7; D: .; V: TRBV4-1; CDR3: ASSQPVGGAGEQY
length: 15; J: TRBJ1-3; D: TRBD1; V: TRBV5-1; CDR3: ASSFFAGTDSGNTIY
length: 12; J: TRBJ1-5; D: .; V: TRBV28; CDR3: ASTTIGGNQPQH
length: 10; J: TRBJ1-2; D: .; V: TRBV9; CDR3: ARTDRLYGYT
length: 15; J: TRBJ1-6; D: .; V: TRBV15; CDR3: ATSRDWQASYNSPLH
length: 11; J: TRBJ1-1; D: .; V: TRBV2; CDR3: ASSGHQNTEAF
length: 13; J: TRBJ1-1; D: TRBD1; V: TRBV7-9; CDR3: ASSPNRGHVTEAF
length: 16; J: TRBJ2-5; D: TRBD2; V: TRBV6-1; CDR3: ASSEVHSGGARQETQY
length: 14; J: TRBJ2-3; D: TRBD2; V: TRBV5-8; CDR3: ASSLGTSGGADTQY
length: 15; J: TRBJ2-2; D: .; V: TRBV5-1; CDR3: ASSLAESGVNTGELF
length: 13; J: TRBJ2-1; D: TRBD2; V: TRBV11-2; CDR3: ASSLEAGGPYEQF
length: 12; J: TRBJ2-7; D: TRBD1; V: TRBV6-6; CDR3: ASRPGTGGYEQY
length: 13; J: TRBJ2-3; D: TRBD1; V: TRBV28; CDR3: ASSIPGGLADTQY
length: 20; J: TRBJ2-7; D: TRBD2; V: TRBV12-5; CDR3: ASGLLLVPGLAGGPRSYEQY
length: 13; J: TRBJ1-2; D: .; V: TRBV6-5; CDR3: ASTGTDRRGYGYT
length: 12; J: TRBJ1-1; D: .; V: TRBV6-5; CDR3: ASAWASGNTEAF
length: 15; J: TRBJ2-2; D: TRBD2; V: TRBV7-8; CDR3: ASSPRGGSGGPGELF
length: 15; J: TRBJ2-6; D: TRBD1; V: TRBV27; CDR3: ASSGGQGVSGANVLT
length: 13; J: TRBJ1-2; D: .; V: TRBV2; CDR3: ASSQRPGTQYGYT
length: 11; J: TRBJ1-1; D: TRBD1; V: TRBV6-1; CDR3: ASSSRDRPEAF
length: 14; J: TRBJ2-5; D: .; V: TRBV6-6; CDR3: ASSYSIVAGQETQY
length: 12; J: TRBJ1-5; D: TRBD1; V: TRBV6-1; CDR3: ASSGGDRFQPQH
length: 13; J: TRBJ1-1; D: .; V: TRBV10-2; CDR3: ASIGQGMRGTEAF
length: 12; J: TRBJ1-5; D: .; V: TRBV6-1; CDR3: ASSPRTERQPQH
length: 12; J: TRBJ1-1; D: .; V: TRBV28; CDR3: ASSPRRGVYEAF
length: 14; J: TRBJ2-1; D: TRBD1; V: TRBV5-4; CDR3: AVSRPWDRPYNEQF
length: 13; J: TRBJ2-1; D: .; V: TRBV7-9; CDR3: ASSLVLGSYNEQF
length: 13; J: TRBJ2-5; D: TRBD1; V: TRBV11-2; CDR3: ASRSPGQGSWAQY
length: 12; J: TRBJ2-1; D: TRBD2; V: TRBV2; CDR3: ASHELAGYNEQF
length: 16; J: TRBJ2-1; D: .; V: TRBV28; CDR3: ASSPYLLFSSSYNEQF
length: 14; J: TRBJ1-4; D: .; V: TRBV7-2; CDR3: ASSLNPAGSNEKLF
length: 13; J: TRBJ1-1; D: .; V: TRBV7-6; CDR3: ASSRGRVLGTEAF
length: 10; J: TRBJ2-7; D: .; V: TRBV5-1; CDR3: ASSGTNYEQY
length: 11; J: TRBJ2-4; D: .; V: TRBV10-2; CDR3: ASKEEATNIQY
length: 13; J: TRBJ2-7; D: .; V: TRBV5-5; CDR3: ASSYSGDYTYEQY
length: 13; J: TRBJ1-6; D: TRBD1; V: TRBV27; CDR3: ASSLGTGRDSPLH
length: 11; J: TRBJ2-7; D: TRBD1; V: TRBV7-9; CDR3: ATRQGVTYEQY
length: 11; J: TRBJ1-1; D: .; V: TRBV7-2; CDR3: ASSLIKNTEAF
length: 13; J: TRBJ1-1; D: .; V: TRBV28; CDR3: ASSIRSVENTEAF
length: 13; J: TRBJ1-4; D: .; V: TRBV7-9; CDR3: ASSLRSGSFEKLF
length: 12; J: TRBJ1-1; D: .; V: TRBV6-6; CDR3: ASSTSTQGTEAF
length: 13; J: TRBJ1-5; D: .; V: TRBV11-2; CDR3: ASSLDRGGNQPQH
length: 13; J: TRBJ1-1; D: .; V: TRBV6-5; CDR3: ASSYSRIMNTEAF
length: 14; J: TRBJ2-1; D: TRBD2; V: TRBV6-4; CDR3: ASSERTSGDYNEQF
length: 11; J: TRBJ1-2; D: TRBD1; V: TRBV6-5; CDR3: ASSGTGDHGYT
length: 15; J: TRBJ1-2; D: .; V: TRBV18; CDR3: ASSPRGHLDLSYGYT
length: 14; J: TRBJ2-1; D: TRBD1; V: TRBV4-1; CDR3: ASSQARDRGVYEQF
length: 14; J: TRBJ1-2; D: .; V: TRBV5-5; CDR3: ASSSIRGGRAHGYT
length: 14; J: TRBJ2-5; D: TRBD2; V: TRBV2; CDR3: ASSDGLAGGRETQY
length: 11; J: TRBJ1-4; D: .; V: TRBV7-9; CDR3: ASTRQVGEKLF
length: 12; J: TRBJ2-3; D: .; V: TRBV18; CDR3: ASSPRQSTDTQY